Described below is a single T cell receptor beta chain sequence and its context. The antigen it binds to is not known. There are no base qualities to consult, and no much larger clone falls within one base. Sequences MNHEY (CDR1) and SMNVEV (CDR2) are obtained from the germline V gene (reference sequence). Ends trimmed: V by 5 bases, J by 3 bases; bases unmatched to a gene: 9. There are 15 amino acids in the CDR3, from cysteine to phenylalanine inclusive. Just the 45-base CDR3 DNA is kept, in frame starting at base 1. The entry originates in a study of shared clonotypes between healthy human individuals (dated by TCRdb to the early 2020s). Describing the broader study: The cohort comprised two women and a few men aged 18 to 49 years. For each donor, CD4 naive and CD4 memory were each run on three plates, CD8 naive on two plates, and CD8 memory on one plate. To estimate repertoire size and how much clonotypes are shared between individuals, the study performed deep sequencing of blood TCR repertoires from five healthy adults. Different laboratories and diverse techniques were used to prepare libraries and sequence TCR repertoires, to increase sequencing depth and limit assay-specific biases. Leukapheresis yielded between about 0.85 and 9.5 billion PBMCs per donor.

The paper's findings and limits, for the study overall: Rarefaction of sorted-subset datasets indicated incomplete sequencing despite the large sequencing depth. Naive subsets generally had larger estimated clonotype richness than memory subsets did. Sampling was restricted to blood, and TCR repertoires in tissue are likely to differ from TCR repertoires in blood. Compared with non-shared clonotypes, clonotypes shared by all four sorted-subset donors had higher generation probabilities. Because the study included a small number of donors, the genetic and exposure-history diversity represented was limited. Across a handful of donors, approximately 4.6% of naive CD4, approximately 3.5% of naive CD8, 2.3% of memory CD4, and about 0.4% of memory CD8 clonotypes were shared. Pairwise subsampling indicated that sequencing depth was expected to affect the degree of clonotype sharing among donors.

Using the deep immunoSEQ assay, multiplex PCR amplified TCR CDR3 regions from genomic DNA. Extracted genomic DNA from each cell subset was spread evenly across all wells of several immunoSEQ 96-well plates, with each plate serving as a replicate. For sorted subsets, each replicate PCR was loaded with 200 ng genomic DNA, equivalent to 32,000 or so T cell genomes. Purified libraries were measured with a Qubit 3.0 fluorometer, size-checked on a Bioanalyzer 2100, and measured again with the KAPA Library Quantification kit. Every immunoSEQ 96-well plate was sequenced on a dedicated single-read 150-cycle Illumina NextSeq 550 flow cell. In the authors' own workflow: Because the immunoSEQ output held only junctional sequences and lacked quality scores, the filtering could not match the filtering applied to full-length reads. To assign V/J genes and CDR3, sequences were annotated against IMGT germline references using PyIR, a Python wrapper for IgBLAST v1.9. Reads were filtered out if the reads had weak V/J assignments (E-value above 1e-6), no CDR3, stop codons, out-of-frame junctions, or ambiguous translated residues. V3J clonotypes were defined as sequences sharing the same inferred V gene, J gene, and CDR3 amino acid sequence. Percentage overlap between repertoires was calculated by dividing the number of shared unique clonotypes by the size of the smaller repertoire. RTK rarefaction, the Chao1 estimator, and Recon v2.1 estimates of unobserved clonotypes were used to assess repertoire richness. OLGA was used to compute generation probabilities for all TCRbeta clonotypes that the gDNA method yielded from a few donors. TCRdb carries this immuneACCESS record with in-frame sequences only. Its versions omit some clonotypes, under half of them owing to an unresolved V gene in the studies checked, with the rest unexplained. V, J and clone size derive from that table, while D and trimming were established from the DNA sequence. The sample yields hundreds of thousands of clones; about three quarters were counted once. Of the sample, around 1.8% falls within the top ten clones.

Donors were healthy HIV-negative adults with no recently reported acute infections or vaccinations. Only Caucasian adults living in Nashville, Tennessee, USA were represented among the donors. CD4+ T cells were enriched by magnetic negative selection; naive cells were then positively selected on CD45RA, and the negative fraction formed the memory subset. After blood collection by leukapheresis, PBMCs were isolated using Ficoll-Histopaque density gradient centrifugation and then cryopreserved in the vapor phase of liquid nitrogen. Purity and quantity of every magnetically sorted T cell population were checked by analytical flow cytometry. Genomic DNA was isolated from every sorted fraction and measured by UV absorbance on a Nanodrop 2000c.

Source material: memory CD4+ T cells sorted from blood. What this sample's cell subset or site label stands for: CD45RA-negative fraction. The rearrangement joined TRBV27 to TRBJ1-1; the junction holds 7 bases that match TRBD1. The clonotype comes from a young woman in good health. The CDR3 has the sequence CASSLTDRADTEAFF. The DNA reads as follows: TGTGCCAGCAGTCTAACCGACAGGGCGGACACTGAAGCTTTCTTT.